This T cell receptor (beta chain) was recovered during a study of blood T cell repertoires in COVID-19. Across the whole study: Researchers got acute and convalescent COVID-19 samples from the United States, Italy and Spain. Sources were T cells, B-cell-depleted T cells, or PBMCs; the material itself was cDNA or gDNA.

Germline lookup yields CDR1 LNHDA and CDR2 SQIVND (reference sequence). The CDR3 loop spans 14 amino acids. V was shortened by 7 bases and J by 1 base, with 13 bases between the two germline ends. The count of this clone is one. Source study methods: The assay estimated nucleated cells by amplifying reference gene primers. The protocol was immunoSEQ multiplex PCR, while the TCRdb copy is restricted to in-frame clones and leaves out a portion. V, J and clone size are those of that table, while D and trimming were read from the DNA. This sample has approximately 140,000 clones, with over 75% found just once.

Material for sequencing was peripheral blood. This clonotype was obtained from a woman in her sixties or seventies with COVID-19, enrolled during active disease. The V and J genes are TRBV19 and TRBJ1-1; tentatively, D is TRBD1 (6 bases). CDR3 loop: CASTRTEQNTEAFF. The CDR3 DNA sequence: TGTGCCAGTACCCGGACAGAACAGAACACTGAAGCTTTCTTT.